This T cell receptor beta chain was captured by sequencing in a study of blood T cell repertoires in COVID-19. Study details: The analysed material was cDNA or gDNA that came from T cells, B-cell-depleted T cells, or PBMCs.

The germline CDR1 and CDR2 sequences are MRHNA and SNTAGT. This CDR3 is built from 12 residues. Unmatched junction bases numbered 4, after V lost 5 bases and J lost 9 bases. TCRdb keeps only in-frame clones here, not all; method: immunoSEQ multiplex PCR. This repertoire shows around 230,000 clones, roughly 80% found once; its top ten account for under 3%. This chain joins TRBV6-4 and TRBJ2-1; 7 nucleotides line up with TRBD1. This TCR came from a woman aged 70-85 years with active or convalescent COVID-19. The sample consisted of peripheral blood. CDR3 sequence reads: CASSITGAEQFF. CDR3 in DNA: TGTGCCAGCAGTATCACAGGGGCTGAGCAGTTCTTC.